One and the same sample provided the 28 T cell receptor beta chains below, sequenced in a study of shared clonotypes between healthy human individuals. Sequenced by immunoSEQ multiplex PCR; TCRdb stores in-frame clones only, minus some. The sample records millions of clones, more than 90% being singletons. The sample consisted of naive CD4+ T cells sorted from blood. Specified subset: CD45RA+ positively selected. All receptors come from a young man in good health.

The count of this clone is one. The DNA of the CDR3 is TGTGCCAGCAGCTTAACACGTAGTAACCCAAGTGAGCAGTTCTTC. This codes for CASSLTRSNPSEQFF. The chain is built from TRBV11-2 and TRBJ2-1; no definite D call. Deletions cut 2 bases from V and 9 bases from J, with 17 bases between. The CDR3 extends over 15 amino acids. In germline, CDR1 is SGHAT, CDR2 FQNNGV.

This chain uses TRBV7-9 with TRBJ2-2; D unresolved. Trimming took off 2 bases at V and 8 bases at J, with 15 bases between the two ends. Germline CDR1 and CDR2: SEHNR and FQNEAQ (reference sequence). The CDR3 has 15 amino acids. The CDR3 nucleotides read TGTGCCAGCAGCTTACTCGGACCCACGGCGGGGGAGCTGTTTTTT. Its protein product is CASSLLGPTAGELFF.

The chain uses TRBV30 and TRBJ1-1, with D unclear. The CDR3 loop spans 12 amino acids. Trimming shortened V by 1 base and J by 6 bases, and 9 bases separated the two germline ends. Germline V gene lookup returns CDR1 GTSNPN and CDR2 SVGIG (reference sequence). CDR3: CAWSALGSEAFF. CDR3 coding DNA: TGTGCCTGGAGTGCTCTGGGGTCTGAAGCTTTCTTT.

The genes are TRBV6-6 and TRBJ1-5, with 8 bases fitting TRBD1. Germline CDR1 is MNHNY and CDR2 is SVGAGI (reference sequence). The CDR3 covers 15 residues. Losses at the gene ends were 2 bases for V and 6 bases for J; bases not matched to a gene: 6. The CDR3 DNA reads as TGTGCCAGCAGTTACATAGCAGGGGGCAGTCAGCCCCAGCATTTT. Translation gives CASSYIAGGSQPQHF.

The rearrangement joins TRBV18 to TRBJ1-3; D not certain. The CDR3 spans 16 residues. Germline V lookup: CDR1 KGHSH, CDR2 LQKENI. Trimming took 6 bases from V and 0 from J, leaving 15 bases between them. CDR3 in amino acids: CASSPEITLSGNTIYF. The CDR3 nucleotides read TGTGCCAGCTCCCCAGAGATAACCCTCTCTGGAAACACCATATATTTT.

This clone has only one observation. This same CDR3 is encoded by further DNA sequences in the sample. The chain employs TRBV6-1 and TRBJ2-7; 8 positions agree with TRBD1. Germline CDR1 and CDR2: MNHNS and SASEGT. This CDR3 region has 15 residues. The ends lost 0 bases at V and 4 bases at J; junction bases unmatched: 5. The CDR3 region is CASSEAGRGPYEQYF. The CDR3 DNA follows: TGTGCCAGCAGTGAAGCGGGCAGGGGGCCGTACGAGCAGTACTTC.

The chain links TRBV29-1 to TRBJ2-1, with a possible D match to TRBD1 (6 bases). CDR3 length equals 15 residues. The V gene's germline CDR1 is SQVTM and CDR2 ANQGSEA. Between the trimmed V and J ends, which lost 4 bases and 5 bases, there was a span of 18 bases. The CDR3, as DNA: TGCAGCGTTGTGGGGGCAGTGGGGAGAGACAATGAGCAGTTCTTC. Protein: CSVVGAVGRDNEQFF.

A note on this clone: Additional DNA sequences in this sample encode the identical CDR3. The chain links TRBV6-5 to TRBJ1-1; 7 bases are shared with TRBD1. The CDR3 extends over 11 amino acids. Germline lookup yields CDR1 MNHEY and CDR2 SVGAGI. The junction had 3 bases not matched to a gene; V was cut back by 6 bases and J by 8 bases. CDR3 protein: CASSLGGEAFF. The CDR3 bases are TGTGCCAGCAGCCTAGGGGGCGAAGCTTTCTTT.

Written as DNA, the CDR3 is TGTGCCAGCAGCTTGCCCCGCCCGGGGAGACAAGAGACCCAGTACTTC. This codes for CASSLPRPGRQETQYF. This chain connects TRBV5-4 to TRBJ2-5; D is possibly TRBD2 (5 bases). CDR1 and CDR2 (germline): SGHNT, YYREEE (reference sequence). V dropped 1 base and J dropped 2 bases, with 15 bases sitting between them. CDR3 size: 16 residues. The full variable domain, completed using reference TRBV5-4 and TRBJ2-5, is ETGVTQSPTHLIKTRGQQVTLRCSSQSGHNTVSWYQQALGQGPQFIFQYYREEENGRGNFPPRFSGLQFPNYSSELNVNALELDDSALYLCASSLPRPGRQETQYFGPGTRLLVL.

In regard to this clone: This sample also contains other DNA sequences that code for the same CDR3. J is TRBJ1-3 and V is TRBV5-1; possible D gene TRBD1, 5 bases. This CDR3 is 14 amino acids long. V lost 0 bases to trimming and J lost 4 bases, with 8 bases between them. Per germline, CDR1 SGHRS and CDR2 YFSETQ. The CDR3 is CASSLEGKGNTIYF. DNA for the CDR3: TGCGCCAGCAGCTTGGAGGGGAAAGGAAACACCATATATTTT.

The gene calls are TRBV9 and TRBJ2-2, with unresolved D. Trimming took 5 bases from V and 1 from J, leaving 9 bases between them. The germline V gene has CDR1 SGDLS and CDR2 YYNGEE. The CDR3 length is 14 residues. The CDR3 DNA sequence: TGTGCCAGCAGAGAGGACGAGAACACCGGGGAGCTGTTTTTT. Residues: CASREDENTGELFF.

Comments on this clone: This same CDR3 is encoded by further DNA sequences in the sample. The rearrangement links TRBV4-1 to TRBJ2-5, with TRBD1 as a possible D gene (5 bases). The CDR3 contains 13 residues. V was clipped by 3 bases and J by 5 bases, with 10 bases between them. Germline values: CDR1 MGHRA, CDR2 YSYEKL. The CDR3 spells CASSQGRRETQYF. CDR3 nucleotides: TGCGCCAGCAGCCAGGGGCGTCGGGAGACCCAGTACTTC.

This chain uses TRBV7-3 with TRBJ2-7, with 7 bases fitting TRBD1. In germline, CDR1 is SGHTA, CDR2 FQGTGA. Unmatched junction bases numbered 2, after V lost 0 bases and J lost 3 bases. The CDR3 totals 14 residues. CDR3 loop: CASSLTGGRYEQYF. CDR3 DNA: TGTGCCAGCAGCTTAACAGGGGGCCGCTACGAGCAGTACTTC.

This clone was recorded only once. The chain employs TRBV6-1 and TRBJ2-1; D gene unclear. Looked up from germline, CDR1 is MNHNS and CDR2 is SASEGT. The CDR3 has 14 amino acids. V lost 8 bases, J lost 0 bases, and 11 bases lay in between. CDR3 bases: TGTGCCAGCGGCAGTTTTAGCTCCTACAATGAGCAGTTCTTC. It yields the protein CASGSFSSYNEQFF.

This clone occurred a few times. This chain joins TRBV6-5 and TRBJ2-2, with 10 nucleotides matching TRBD2. In germline, CDR1 is MNHEY, CDR2 SVGAGI. Trimming took 6 bases from V and 7 from J; bases not matched to a gene: 8. This CDR3 contains 15 residues. The CDR3 DNA follows: TGTGCCAGCAGCAGACTAGCGGGTTCAGACGGGGAGCTGTTTTTT. The encoded protein is CASSRLAGSDGELFF.

This chain links TRBV5-1 with TRBJ2-1; 8 bases are shared with TRBD2. CDR1 and CDR2 from the germline V gene are SGHRS and YFSETQ. The CDR3 sequence is 15 residues long. J was trimmed by 8 bases and V by 4 bases; bases with no gene match: 11. CDR3 DNA sequence: TGCGCCAGCAGCCGGCTACCGGGACTAGTAGATGAGCAGTTCTTC. Protein product: CASSRLPGLVDEQFF.

On this clone: Other DNA variants within this sample encode the same CDR3. The rearrangement links TRBV7-2 to TRBJ2-1; maybe TRBD2 (5 bases). This CDR3 region has 14 residues. Trimming shortened V by 1 base and J by 2 bases, and 6 bases separated the two germline ends. Germline assignment: CDR1 SGHTA and CDR2 FQGNSA. CDR3 region: CASSLGGPYNEQFF. As DNA, the CDR3 is TGTGCCAGCAGCTTAGGCGGGCCCTACAATGAGCAGTTCTTC.

The chain combines TRBV30 with TRBJ1-4; a possible D gene is TRBD1 (6 bases). V lost 2 bases and J lost 8, with 12 bases in between. From germline, CDR1 is GTSNPN and CDR2 SVGIG (reference sequence). The CDR3 extends over 13 amino acids. CDR3 region: CAWSLTGREKLFF. Here the CDR3 DNA reads TGTGCCTGGAGTCTGACAGGTCGAGAAAAACTGTTTTTT.

This clone was observed a handful of times. The DNA of the CDR3 is TGTGCCAGCAGCCGGGCTGGCTCTGGAAACACCATATATTTT. Translating gives CASSRAGSGNTIYF. The V gene is TRBV14, the J gene TRBJ1-3; D uncertain. The germline V and J ends were trimmed by 4 bases and 0 bases, with 7 bases remaining between them. This CDR3 is 14 amino acids long. Per the germline V gene, CDR1 is SGHDN and CDR2 is FVKESK.

The V call is TRBV10-3, the J call TRBJ2-2; D gene ambiguous. Germline CDR1 and CDR2: ENHRY and SYGVKD. The CDR3 is made up of 14 amino acids. Trimming stripped 1 base from V and 7 bases from J, with 10 bases between. The CDR3: CAISELQYGGELFF. CDR3 nucleotide sequence: TGTGCCATCAGTGAGTTACAGTATGGCGGGGAGCTGTTTTTT.

The rearrangement joins TRBV14 to TRBJ2-5, with 7 bases matching TRBD1. Germline V CDR1 and CDR2: SGHDN, FVKESK. This CDR3 comprises 18 residues. V trimming: 3 bases; J trimming: 3 bases; junction bases outside the gene matches: 16. The CDR3 reads CASSQRQGSLNDKETQYF. DNA of the CDR3: TGTGCCAGCAGCCAGAGACAGGGATCCCTTAACGATAAAGAGACCCAGTACTTC. Full variable domain (missing parts from reference TRBV14 and TRBJ2-5): EAGVTQFPSHSVIEKGQTVTLRCDPISGHDNLYWYRRVMGKEIKFLLHFVKESKQDESGMPNNRFLAERTGGTYSTLKVQPAELEDSGVYFCASSQRQGSLNDKETQYFGPGTRLLVL.

This rearrangement joins TRBV11-2 to TRBJ2-5; a weak D match, TRBD2 (5 bases). Per germline, CDR1 SGHAT and CDR2 FQNNGV. With 1 base removed from V and 5 bases from J, the gap between germline ends came to 11 bases. This CDR3 comprises 14 residues. CDR3 in amino acids: CASSLGETRETQYF. CDR3 coding DNA: TGTGCCAGCAGCTTAGGGGAGACCCGGGAGACCCAGTACTTC.

This clone was detected only a few times. The chain recombines TRBV27 with TRBJ1-1, with D perhaps matching TRBD1 (5 bases). V was cut by 6 bases and J by 3 bases, with 14 bases left in between. Per germline, CDR1 MNHEY and CDR2 SMNVEV (reference sequence). CDR3 length: 14 residues. The CDR3 nucleotides read TGTGCCAGCAGCCTAGGGGTACATCACACTGAAGCTTTCTTT. Its protein is CASSLGVHHTEAFF.

The CDR3 is CASSLDRGPGTDTQYF. As DNA, the CDR3 is TGTGCCAGCTCCCTGGACAGGGGGCCTGGTACAGATACGCAGTATTTT. The chain uses TRBV2 and TRBJ2-3, with TRBD1 matching 11 bases. The V and J ends lost 8 bases and 3 bases, in that order; junction bases with no gene match: 10. Germline V gives CDR1 SNHLY, CDR2 FYNNEI. CDR3 length: 16 amino acids.

The chain has TRBV11-2 and TRBJ2-7; D ambiguous. CDR3 length equals 13 residues. V lost 4 bases and J 6 bases, leaving 13 bases between the germline ends. The germline gives CDR1 SGHAT, CDR2 FQNNGV. The CDR3 DNA reads as TGTGCCAGCAGCTCAGACTCACTAAGCGAGCAGTACTTC. Amino acids: CASSSDSLSEQYF. Combining the CDR3 with reference TRBV11-2 and TRBJ2-7 gives the whole variable domain EAGVAQSPRYKIIEKRQSVAFWCNPISGHATLYWYQQILGQGPKLLIQFQNNGVVDDSQLPKDRFSAERLKGVDSTLKIQPAKLEDSAVYLCASSSDSLSEQYFGPGTRLTVT.

DNA of the CDR3: TGTGCCAGCTCACCAGATGTGCAGGTCCGAGAGACCCAGTACTTC. Its translation: CASSPDVQVRETQYF. The V call is TRBV18, the J call TRBJ2-5; D unresolved. Germline assignment: CDR1 KGHSH and CDR2 LQKENI. The CDR3 consists of 15 residues. V lost 2 bases, J lost 4 bases, and 14 bases lay in between.

The CDR3 reads CAWSVPDEQFF. In nucleotides, the CDR3 is TGTGCCTGGAGTGTCCCTGATGAGCAGTTCTTC. V is TRBV30 and J is TRBJ2-1; D call uncertain. Germline V gives CDR1 GTSNPN, CDR2 SVGIG (reference sequence). Trimming took off 0 bases at V and 8 bases at J, with 5 bases between the two ends. The CDR3 is 11 residues long. Variable domain in full (rest from reference TRBV30 and TRBJ2-1): SQTIHQWPATLVQPVGSPLSLECTVEGTSNPNLYWYRQAAGRGLQLLFYSVGIGQISSEVPQNLSASRPQDRQFILSSKKLLLSDSGFYLCAWSVPDEQFFGPGTRLTVL.

Worth noting for this clone: The sample holds other DNA sequences that translate to the same CDR3. This chain connects TRBV7-6 to TRBJ1-6, with D hard to call. Germline lookup yields CDR1 SGHVS and CDR2 FNYEAQ. The CDR3 has 13 amino acids. The V end was cut by 0 bases, the J end by 7 bases, with 4 bases between. CDR3 sequence (DNA): TGTGCCAGCAGCTTAGCTGGAAATTCACCCCTCCACTTT. This translates into CASSLAGNSPLHF.